A selection of T cell receptor beta chains follows, all from one sample in a study of cytomegalovirus exposure and HLA in healthy donors. Assay: immunoSEQ multiplex PCR; the TCRdb copy retains only in-frame clones and omits some. The repertoire holds around 170,000 clones, with 75% to 90% as singletons. Sequencing used PBMCs. Receptors originate from a man aged 40-50 years in good health and CMV-seropositive. Each CDR3 is given with its conserved first and last residue. D genes are given only for firm matches. Rows give clone size only sometimes, using once, few, many, or a class for an expanded clone.

CDR3: CASSMTGTAAGEQYF
DNA: TGTGCCAGTAGTATGACCGGGACGGCGGCGGGGGAGCAGTACTTC
J: TRBJ2-7
size: -
D: -
V: TRBV19

CDR3: CASRERGLYEQYF
DNA: TGTGCCAGTCGGGAGCGGGGGCTCTACGAGCAGTACTTC
J: TRBJ2-7
size: once
D: TRBD2
V: TRBV6-1

CDR3: CASGAAGELFF
DNA: TGTGCCAGCGGGGCGGCCGGGGAGCTGTTTTTT
J: TRBJ2-2
size: -
D: -
V: TRBV6-5

CDR3: CASRPALGQGYGYTF
DNA: TGTGCCAGCAGACCCGCGCTTGGACAGGGCTATGGCTACACCTTC
J: TRBJ1-2
size: -
D: TRBD1
V: TRBV6-5

CDR3: CASSIGQGGPTNYGYTF
DNA: TGTGCCAGCAGCATAGGACAGGGAGGACCAACTAACTATGGCTACACCTTC
J: TRBJ1-2
size: -
D: TRBD1
V: TRBV5-4

CDR3: CASSPGAEPSSYNSPLHF
DNA: TGTGCCAGCTCCCCAGGGGCAGAACCTAGCTCCTATAATTCACCCCTCCACTTT
J: TRBJ1-6
size: -
D: -
V: TRBV18

CDR3: CASTLSAGGYGYTF
DNA: TGTGCCAGCACCCTTTCGGCGGGGGGCTATGGCTACACCTTC
J: TRBJ1-2
size: -
D: -
V: TRBV5-4

CDR3: CSVGTGTGGSGANVLTF
DNA: TGCAGCGTTGGAACCGGGACAGGGGGCTCTGGGGCCAACGTCCTGACTTTC
J: TRBJ2-6
size: -
D: TRBD1
V: TRBV29-1

CDR3: CASSFRAQPIAIHEQYF
DNA: TGTGCCAGCAGCTTCAGGGCCCAACCCATCGCCATCCACGAGCAGTACTTC
J: TRBJ2-7
size: -
D: -
V: TRBV7-2

CDR3: CASSERPAPQETQYF
DNA: TGTGCCAGCAGTGAACGCCCCGCGCCTCAAGAGACCCAGTACTTC
J: TRBJ2-5
size: -
D: -
V: TRBV6-1

CDR3: CASSQDSSGNTIYF
DNA: TGTGCCAGCAGCCAAGACAGCTCTGGAAACACCATATATTTT
J: TRBJ1-3
size: once
D: -
V: TRBV14

CDR3: CASSLTRTTGEQFF
DNA: TGTGCCAGCAGTTTAACTCGGACTACTGGGGAGCAGTTCTTC
J: TRBJ2-1
size: -
D: -
V: TRBV28

CDR3: CATSTDYNEQFF
DNA: TGTGCCACATCTACAGACTACAATGAGCAGTTCTTC
J: TRBJ2-1
size: once
D: -
V: TRBV19

CDR3: CASSPGLAGENEQFF
DNA: TGTGCCAGCAGCCCTGGACTAGCGGGGGAAAATGAGCAGTTCTTC
J: TRBJ2-1
size: -
D: TRBD2
V: TRBV9

CDR3: CASSYFDRGEAFF
DNA: TGTGCCAGCAGTTACTTTGACAGGGGCGAGGCTTTCTTT
J: TRBJ1-1
size: few
D: TRBD1
V: TRBV6-5

CDR3: CASSQDRDRGLNTEAFF
DNA: TGCGCCAGCAGCCAAGATAGAGACAGGGGGTTGAACACTGAAGCTTTCTTT
J: TRBJ1-1
size: -
D: TRBD1
V: TRBV4-3

CDR3: CATTGSQRGPYEQYF
DNA: TGTGCCACCACAGGGTCCCAGCGGGGCCCCTACGAGCAGTACTTC
J: TRBJ2-7
size: once
D: -
V: TRBV28

CDR3: CASRLDRGVPYEQYF
DNA: TGTGCCAGCAGACTCGACAGGGGGGTTCCCTACGAGCAGTACTTC
J: TRBJ2-7
size: few
D: TRBD1
V: TRBV5-4

CDR3: CASSILAGGPYEQYF
DNA: TGCGCCAGCAGCATACTAGCGGGCGGACCCTACGAGCAGTACTTC
J: TRBJ2-7
size: -
D: TRBD2
V: TRBV5-1

CDR3: CASSPRDRANNEQFF
DNA: TGCGCCAGCAGCCCCCGGGACAGGGCTAACAATGAGCAGTTCTTC
J: TRBJ2-1
size: -
D: TRBD1
V: TRBV5-1

CDR3: CASSSGTVNGYTF
DNA: TGTGCCAGTAGTTCCGGGACAGTGAATGGCTACACCTTC
J: TRBJ1-2
size: -
D: TRBD1
V: TRBV19

CDR3: CASSFSGDEQYF
DNA: TGTGCCAGCAGTTTTTCCGGGGACGAGCAGTACTTC
J: TRBJ2-7
size: once
D: -
V: TRBV28

CDR3: CASSQDGNPDYGYTF
DNA: TGTGCCAGCAGCCAAGACGGTAACCCAGACTACGGCTACACCTTC
J: TRBJ1-2
size: -
D: -
V: TRBV4-2

CDR3: CASSLVGDRGDNEQFF
DNA: TGTGCCAGCAGCTTAGTCGGGGACCGCGGGGACAATGAGCAGTTCTTC
J: TRBJ2-1
size: -
D: -
V: TRBV7-2

CDR3: CASESHQDRGLGVNQPQHF
DNA: TGTGCCAGCGAAAGTCACCAGGACAGGGGGCTTGGGGTAAATCAGCCCCAGCATTTT
J: TRBJ1-5
size: -
D: TRBD1
V: TRBV6-4

CDR3: CASSLLPGDSKAFF
DNA: TGTGCCAGCAGCTTGCTCCCCGGGGACAGCAAAGCTTTCTTT
J: TRBJ1-1
size: -
D: TRBD1
V: TRBV5-6

CDR3: CASSWRTGNYGYTF
DNA: TGTGCCAGCAGCTGGAGGACGGGGAACTATGGCTACACCTTC
J: TRBJ1-2
size: -
D: -
V: TRBV7-2

CDR3: CASSPGGGRGGWETQYF
DNA: TGTGCCAGCAGCCCCGGTGGGGGGCGGGGGGGCTGGGAGACCCAGTACTTC
J: TRBJ2-5
size: -
D: TRBD2
V: TRBV5-4

CDR3: CASKWRDRGHEQYF
DNA: TGTGCCAGCAAATGGAGGGACAGGGGTCACGAGCAGTACTTC
J: TRBJ2-7
size: -
D: TRBD1
V: TRBV6-6

CDR3: CASSRALVETQYF
DNA: TGTGCCAGCAGCCGCGCCTTGGTTGAGACCCAGTACTTC
J: TRBJ2-5
size: few
D: -
V: TRBV7-2

CDR3: CASSLRGGSYNEQFF
DNA: TGTGCCAGTAGTTTGCGGGGGGGCTCCTACAATGAGCAGTTCTTC
J: TRBJ2-1
size: -
D: TRBD2
V: TRBV19

CDR3: CASTFSGGPAYEQYF
DNA: TGTGCCAGCACCTTTAGCGGCGGACCAGCCTACGAGCAGTACTTC
J: TRBJ2-7
size: -
D: -
V: TRBV6-5

CDR3: CASSPGLNSPLHF
DNA: TGTGCCAGTAGTCCGGGTCTTAATTCCCCCCTCCACTTT
J: TRBJ1-6
size: -
D: -
V: TRBV19

CDR3: CASSQARDTRREQYF
DNA: TGCGCCAGCAGCCAAGCCCGGGACACCCGAAGGGAGCAGTACTTC
J: TRBJ2-7
size: -
D: -
V: TRBV4-3

CDR3: CASSSPGEVKRNQPQHF
DNA: TGTGCCAGTAGTTCCCCCGGGGAGGTGAAGAGAAATCAGCCCCAGCATTTT
J: TRBJ1-5
size: -
D: -
V: TRBV19

CDR3: CASSRVAVSYEQYF
DNA: TGTGCCAGCAGTCGCGTGGCGGTATCCTACGAGCAGTACTTC
J: TRBJ2-7
size: -
D: -
V: TRBV28

CDR3: CASSSGLPLGTEAFF
DNA: TGTGCCAGCAGCTCCGGGTTGCCCCTCGGCACTGAAGCTTTCTTT
J: TRBJ1-1
size: -
D: -
V: TRBV11-2